This T cell receptor beta chain originates from a study of cytomegalovirus exposure and HLA in healthy donors. Turning to the study itself: Of the donors genotyped, several hundred in all, about 80% fell in the Caucasian-associated ancestry cluster.

This CDR3 comprises 16 residues. CDR1 MNHEY and CDR2 SMNVEV come from the germline V gene (reference sequence). V shed 5 bases and J 4 bases; nucleotides not matched to a gene: 13. Study conclusions and caveats: Cytomegalovirus association was assigned to around 150 TCR beta chains.

For this donor, CMV serostatus was not recorded. The PCR made use of 60 Vbeta and 13 Jbeta primers. The repertoire was sequenced with immunoSEQ multiplex PCR; TCRdb's copy has only in-frame clones and lacks some. The profile shows over 95,000 clones, around three quarters of them singletons. About this clone: Its antigen is currently unknown.

This chain uses TRBV27 with TRBJ1-1; 7 bases are a match to TRBD1. This receptor was obtained from a human donor in good health. The sequencing input was PBMCs. CDR3 coding DNA: TGTGCCAGCAGTCCAAACCGGAGACAGGGCTTCACTGAAGCTTTCTTT. Translating it yields CASSPNRRQGFTEAFF.